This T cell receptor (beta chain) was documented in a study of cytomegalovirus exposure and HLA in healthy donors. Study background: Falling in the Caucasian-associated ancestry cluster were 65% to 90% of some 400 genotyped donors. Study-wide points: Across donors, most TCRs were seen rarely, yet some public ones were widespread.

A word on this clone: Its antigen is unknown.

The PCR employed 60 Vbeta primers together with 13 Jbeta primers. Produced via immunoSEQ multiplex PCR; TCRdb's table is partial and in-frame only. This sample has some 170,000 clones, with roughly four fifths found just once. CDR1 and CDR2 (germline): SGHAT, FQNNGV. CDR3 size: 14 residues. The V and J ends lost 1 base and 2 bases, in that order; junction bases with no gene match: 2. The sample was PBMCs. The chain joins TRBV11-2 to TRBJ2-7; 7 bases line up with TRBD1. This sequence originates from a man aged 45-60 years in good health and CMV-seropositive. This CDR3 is CASSLGGQAYEQYF. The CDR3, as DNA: TGTGCCAGCAGCTTAGGAGGACAGGCCTACGAGCAGTACTTC.